The entry that follows covers one T cell receptor (beta chain) sequence. Repertoires were generated with immunoSEQ multiplex PCR, while TCRdb's copy carries only in-frame clones and drops some. The data show approximately 300,000 clones, 75% to 90% seen once. This CDR3 is 11 amino acids long. V was cut by 4 bases and J by 7 bases, with 7 bases left in between. Germline lookup yields CDR1 MDHEN and CDR2 SYDVKM. This sample is part of a study of blood T cell repertoires in COVID-19. Study-level background: Acute and convalescent COVID-19 specimens originated in the United States, Italy and Spain.

The source of this sequence is a woman in her 30s who had been exposed to COVID-19. The gene calls are TRBV28 and TRBJ1-2, with D hard to call. Sequencing was done on a sample of PBMCs or T cells enriched from blood (not recorded which). CDR3 nucleotides: TGTGCCAGCAGTTCCGCGGGTGGCTACACCTTC. Protein product: CASSSAGGYTF.